This T cell receptor (beta chain) was identified during a study of T-cell memory formation after mild COVID-19. Study context: Across donors, TCR clusters were largely donor specific.

The sample holds a few counts of this clonotype. Its antigen is as yet unknown. The germline gives CDR1 DFQATT, CDR2 SNEGSKA (reference sequence). The CDR3 consists of 13 residues. V was pared by 6 bases and J by 3 bases, with 7 bases of the junction left unmatched. TCRdb re-called the 5' RACE reads with MiXCR, one entry per CDR3 protein. The data show about 250,000 distinct CDR3 sequences, about a sixth seen once. Study findings and constraints: Most CD4+ clones that shrank were in CM and EM, while CD8+ ones turned up in EMRA.

J is TRBJ1-1 and V is TRBV20-1, with TRBD1 identical over 7 bases. This receptor was taken from a man aged 18 to 30 who had mild COVID-19 (a few samples of this study predate the infection). Cell type and time point are not known. Sequencing was carried out using PBMCs or a T cell subset sorted from them (not recorded which). CDR3 in DNA: TGCAGTGCCCCCTCCCAGGGGGACACTGAAGCTTTCTTT. Its protein is CSAPSQGDTEAFF.